This passage covers 12 T cell receptor beta chains from one sample sequenced in a study of early T cells in non-severe SARS-CoV-2 infection. In TCRdb, the 5' RACE reads were re-called with MiXCR into one record per CDR3 protein. The sample has 33,000 or so distinct CDR3 sequences, nearly 6% seen once. The material sequenced was whole blood. Receptor source: an adult who was a healthcare worker with PCR-confirmed SARS-CoV-2 infection or an uninfected control (not recorded which).

This clonotype was seen ten or more times. This rearrangement joins TRBV12-3 or TRBV12-4 to TRBJ2-7; TRBD2 matches at 13 bases. The length of the CDR3 is 15 residues. J was trimmed by 6 bases and V by 6 bases; bases with no gene match: 8. The CDR3 bases are TGTGCCAGCAGAACTACTAGCGGGAGGGGTTTCGAGCAGTACTTC. Its protein product is CASRTTSGRGFEQYF.

The chain uses TRBV20-1 and TRBJ1-5; TRBD1 matches 9 bases. Germline CDR1 is DFQATT and CDR2 is SNEGSKA (reference sequence). The CDR3 runs 12 residues. The V segment lost 5 bases and the J segment 6 bases; nucleotides outside the gene matches: 2. CDR3 bases: TGCAGTGCTGGACAGGGGACTCAGCCCCAGCATTTT. Protein sequence: CSAGQGTQPQHF.

Many counts were recorded for this clonotype. The chain links TRBV18 to TRBJ2-6; a weak D match, TRBD1 (5 bases). Trimming removed 6 bases at V and 0 bases at J, with 6 bases between. This CDR3 spans 14 amino acids. Looked up from germline, CDR1 is KGHSH and CDR2 is LQKENI. CDR3: CASSRASGANVLTF. CDR3 in DNA: TGTGCCAGCTCCAGGGCCTCTGGGGCCAACGTCCTGACTTTC.

This clonotype was counted ten times or more. The V call is TRBV14, the J call TRBJ1-2; D not certain. The CDR3 consists of 14 residues. Trimming stripped 0 bases from V and 5 bases from J, with 10 bases between. The germline CDR1 and CDR2 sequences are SGHDN and FVKESK. Here the CDR3 DNA reads TGTGCCAGCAGCCAAGATAGGGCAGCTTATGGCTACACCTTC. Translation gives CASSQDRAAYGYTF.

Comments on this clonotype: This sequence may be a read error, since a much larger clone differs from it by one base. This chain connects TRBV7-6 to TRBJ1-6; no clear D gene. This CDR3 spans 14 amino acids. Germline V gives CDR1 SGHVS, CDR2 FNYEAQ. DNA for the CDR3: TGTGGCAGCAGCTTGGACGGCCAAAATTCACCCCTCCACTTT. Translated: CGSSLDGQNSPLHF.

In its sample, this clonotype was seen many times. The V and J genes are TRBV2 and TRBJ2-7, with 8 nucleotides matching TRBD1. V dropped 4 bases and J dropped 4; count of bases not matched to a gene: 3. CDR3 length: 13 residues. Germline V gene sequence: CDR1 SNHLY, CDR2 FYNNEI. Written as DNA, the CDR3 is TGTGCCAGCAGTGGGACAGGGAAGTACGAGCAGTACTTC. This encodes CASSGTGKYEQYF.

V gene TRBV7-9 combines with J gene TRBJ2-7; the D is unclear. Deletions cut 5 bases from V and 4 bases from J, with 12 bases between. This CDR3 region has 13 residues. The V gene's germline CDR1 is SEHNR and CDR2 FQNEAQ (reference sequence). CDR3 nucleotide sequence: TGTGCCAGCAGCCTCACGAGTGGGTACGAGCAGTACTTC. It specifies CASSLTSGYEQYF.

In this sample, this clonotype turned up many times. V and J are TRBV5-4 and TRBJ2-2; TRBD2 matches 9 bases. Unmatched junction bases numbered 11, after V lost 4 bases and J lost 4 bases. CDR3 length: 17 residues. Germline CDR1 and CDR2: SGHNT and YYREEE (reference sequence). The CDR3 loop is CASSPGVAGVVTGELFF. The DNA of the CDR3 is TGTGCCAGCAGCCCCGGGGTAGCGGGAGTGGTCACCGGGGAGCTGTTTTTT.

The chain is built from TRBV28 and TRBJ1-5, with no clear D. The CDR3 is 13 residues long. CDR1 and CDR2 (germline): MDHEN, SYDVKM. Trimming pared 5 bases from V and 5 bases from J, leaving 10 bases between. The CDR3 sequence is CASSGQIHQPQHF. The CDR3 bases are TGTGCCAGCAGTGGCCAGATTCATCAGCCCCAGCATTTT.

This clonotype was observed at least ten times. The gene calls are TRBV7-3 and TRBJ1-6, with 7 bases fitting TRBD1. Germline V lookup: CDR1 SGHTA, CDR2 FQGTGA. The CDR3 has 13 amino acids. V trimming: 5 bases; J trimming: 14 bases; junction bases outside the gene matches: 9. CDR3 sequence: CASSLTRGGTLHF. CDR3 DNA sequence: TGTGCCAGCAGCCTTACCAGGGGGGGAACCCTCCACTTT.

The rearrangement joins TRBV6-2 or TRBV6-3 to TRBJ1-6; 7 bases match TRBD1. The CDR3 runs 14 residues. CDR1 is MNHEY and CDR2 is SVGEGT in the germline V gene. V was pared by 5 bases and J by 10 bases, with 8 bases of the junction left unmatched. The CDR3 coding sequence is TGTGCCAGCAGTGAACGGGGCAGGGGGTCACCCCTCCACTTT. This encodes CASSERGRGSPLHF.

This clonotype was seen at least ten times. The chain carries TRBV5-4 and TRBJ1-2, with D hard to call. The length of the CDR3 is 14 residues. CDR1 and CDR2 (germline): SGHNT, YYREEE (reference sequence). V lost 4 bases, J lost 8 bases, and 18 bases lay in between. DNA of the CDR3: TGTGCCAGCAGCCAAGGTTGGGGATCGGGCGGCTACACCTTC. Encoded protein: CASSQGWGSGGYTF.